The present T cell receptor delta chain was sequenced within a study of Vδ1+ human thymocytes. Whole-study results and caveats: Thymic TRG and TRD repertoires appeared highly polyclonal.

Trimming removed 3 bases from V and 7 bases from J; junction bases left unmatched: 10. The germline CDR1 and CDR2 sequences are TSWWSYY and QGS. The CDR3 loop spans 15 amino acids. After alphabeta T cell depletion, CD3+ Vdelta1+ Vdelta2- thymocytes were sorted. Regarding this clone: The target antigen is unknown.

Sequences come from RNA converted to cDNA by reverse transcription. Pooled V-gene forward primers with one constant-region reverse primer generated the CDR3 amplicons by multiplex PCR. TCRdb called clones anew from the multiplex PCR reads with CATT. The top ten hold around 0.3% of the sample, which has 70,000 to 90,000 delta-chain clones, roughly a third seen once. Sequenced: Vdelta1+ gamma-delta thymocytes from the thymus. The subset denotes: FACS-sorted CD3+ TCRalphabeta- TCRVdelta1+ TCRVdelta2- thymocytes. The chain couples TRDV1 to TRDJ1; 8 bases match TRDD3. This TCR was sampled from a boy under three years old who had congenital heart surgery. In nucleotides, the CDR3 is TGTGCTCTTGGGGAGCTACCCGTCTGGGGGAGTAAACTCATCTTT. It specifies CALGELPVWGSKLIF.